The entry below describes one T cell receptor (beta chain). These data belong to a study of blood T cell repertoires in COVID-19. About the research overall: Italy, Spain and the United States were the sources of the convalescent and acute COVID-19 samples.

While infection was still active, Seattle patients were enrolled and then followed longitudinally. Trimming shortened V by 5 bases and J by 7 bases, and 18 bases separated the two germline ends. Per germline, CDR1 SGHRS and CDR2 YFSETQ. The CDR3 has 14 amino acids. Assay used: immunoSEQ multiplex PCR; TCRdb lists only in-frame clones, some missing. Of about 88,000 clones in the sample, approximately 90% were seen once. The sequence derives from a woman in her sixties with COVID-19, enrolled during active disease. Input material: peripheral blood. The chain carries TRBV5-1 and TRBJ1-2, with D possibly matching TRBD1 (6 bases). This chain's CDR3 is CASRVTGGISGYTF. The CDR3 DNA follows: TGCGCCAGCAGGGTGACGGGGGGCATTTCTGGCTACACCTTC.